The sequence of this T cell receptor beta chain was determined in a study of cytomegalovirus exposure and HLA in healthy donors. PCR used 60 Vbeta primers and 13 Jbeta primers. Authors' processing steps: An analysis performed later counted around 80 million unique TCR beta chains (roughly 11 million of them shared). Produced via immunoSEQ multiplex PCR; TCRdb's table is partial and in-frame only. That table supplies the V and J calls and clone size; D and trimming were determined from the DNA. The table includes about 200,000 clones, about 88% detected once. Donors had nominal health at sampling but likely had unrecorded immune exposures. This receptor was taken from a woman under 40 in good health and CMV-seronegative. The specimen was PBMCs.

The CDR3 DNA reads TGCAGTGCTAGTCTGCGAAATGAGCAGTTCTTC. Its protein is CSASLRNEQFF. The chain couples TRBV20-1 to TRBJ2-1; D gene unclear. This CDR3 contains 11 residues. Trimming shortened V by 3 bases and J by 7 bases, and 7 bases separated the two germline ends. Germline values: CDR1 DFQATT, CDR2 SNEGSKA (reference sequence).